This T cell receptor beta chain is from a study of blood T cell repertoires in COVID-19. Whole-study context: T cells, B-cell-depleted T cells, or PBMCs provided the cDNA or gDNA that served as material.

The CDR3 extends over 12 amino acids. The germline gives CDR1 SEHNR, CDR2 FQNEAQ (reference sequence). Trimming pared 4 bases from V and 5 bases from J, leaving 6 bases between. Participants were aged about 18 to 100 years from more than 20 US areas. Recovery meant two consecutive negative NP/OP PCR tests, professional clearance, or resolved symptoms. Per the study methods: Amplification from reference gene primers served as the basis for estimated nucleated cell counts. The table came from immunoSEQ multiplex PCR; TCRdb's copy has only in-frame clones and leaves some out. V, J and clone size are those of that table, while D and trimming were read from the DNA. The repertoire includes over 250,000 clones, 70% to 90% of them detected once, and 1% sits in the top ten.

The clonotype comes from a woman aged 25 to 39 who had recovered from COVID-19. Sequenced: PBMCs or T cells enriched from blood (not recorded which). The rearrangement links TRBV7-9 to TRBJ1-5, with D unclear. CDR3 in amino acids: CASSSSHQPQHF. The CDR3 DNA sequence: TGTGCCAGCAGCTCGAGCCATCAGCCCCAGCATTTT.